Here is one T cell receptor (beta chain) with its context. Its antigen is unidentified. This table comes from immunoSEQ multiplex PCR, and its TCRdb copy is limited to in-frame clones, with some not included. The table lists roughly 2 million clones, 95% of them singletons. This entry is derived from a study of shared clonotypes between healthy human individuals. General study findings and limits: Only blood was sampled, and tissue TCR repertoires likely differ from blood ones.

Per germline, CDR1 SGHVS and CDR2 FQNEAQ. This CDR3 is 16 amino acids long. V shed 1 base, J shed 10 bases, and the junction held 10 bases outside the gene matches. The clonotype was recovered from a man aged 18 to 29 in good health. The gene calls are TRBV7-8 and TRBJ1-6; 7 nucleotides align to TRBD1. Sequenced material: naive CD4+ T cells sorted from blood. Indicated subset: CD45RA+ positively selected. This CDR3 reads CASSLVGGRGESPLHF. CDR3 nucleotide sequence: TGTGCCAGCAGCTTAGTAGGCGGCAGGGGGGAGTCACCCCTCCACTTT. Full variable domain (remainder filled in from reference TRBV7-8 and TRBJ1-6): GAGVSQSPRYKVAKRGQDVALRCDPISGHVSLFWYQQALGQGPEFLTYFQNEAQLDKSGLPSDRFFAERPEGSVSTLKIQRTQQEDSAVYLCASSLVGGRGESPLHFGNGTRLTVT.